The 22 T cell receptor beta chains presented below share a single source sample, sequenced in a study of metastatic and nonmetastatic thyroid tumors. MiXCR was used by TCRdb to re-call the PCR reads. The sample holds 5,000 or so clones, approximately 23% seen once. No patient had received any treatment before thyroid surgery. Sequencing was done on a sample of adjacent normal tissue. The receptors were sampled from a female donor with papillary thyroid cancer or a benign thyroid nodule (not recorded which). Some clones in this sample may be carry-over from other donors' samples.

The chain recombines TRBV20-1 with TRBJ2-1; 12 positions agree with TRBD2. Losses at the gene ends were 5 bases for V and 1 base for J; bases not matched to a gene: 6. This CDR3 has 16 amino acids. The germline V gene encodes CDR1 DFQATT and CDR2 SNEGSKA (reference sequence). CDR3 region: CSAGLAGLRSYNEQFF. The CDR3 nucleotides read TGCAGTGCTGGACTAGCGGGACTAAGATCCTACAATGAGCAGTTCTTC.

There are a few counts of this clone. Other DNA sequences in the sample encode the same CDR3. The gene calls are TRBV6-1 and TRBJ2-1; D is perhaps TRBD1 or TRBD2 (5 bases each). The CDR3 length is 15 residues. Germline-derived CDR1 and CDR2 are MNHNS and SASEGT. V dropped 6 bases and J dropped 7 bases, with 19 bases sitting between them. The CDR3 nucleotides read TGTGCCAGCAGCGCTTGGGCTGGGGGTACTAATGAGCAGTTCTTC. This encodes CASSAWAGGTNEQFF.

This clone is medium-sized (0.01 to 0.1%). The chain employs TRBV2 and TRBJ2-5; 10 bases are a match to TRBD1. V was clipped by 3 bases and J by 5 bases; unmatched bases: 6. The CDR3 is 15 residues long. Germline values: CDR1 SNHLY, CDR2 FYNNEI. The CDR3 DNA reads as TGTGCCAGCAGTGATGGGACAGGGGAATGGGAGACCCAGTACTTC. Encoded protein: CASSDGTGEWETQYF.

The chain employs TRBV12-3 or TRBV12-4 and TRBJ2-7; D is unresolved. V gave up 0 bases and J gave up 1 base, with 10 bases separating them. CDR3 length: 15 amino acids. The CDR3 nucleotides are TGTGCCAGCAGTTTAGCCGGACGGGTGTCCTACGAGCAGTACTTC. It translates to CASSLAGRVSYEQYF.

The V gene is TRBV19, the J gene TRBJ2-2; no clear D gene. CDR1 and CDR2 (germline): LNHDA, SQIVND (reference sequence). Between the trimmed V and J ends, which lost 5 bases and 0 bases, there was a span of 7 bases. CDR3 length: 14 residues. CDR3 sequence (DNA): TGTGCCAGTAGTCCTTTCTCGAACACCGGGGAGCTGTTTTTT. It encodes CASSPFSNTGELFF.

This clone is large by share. The CDR3 DNA follows: TGCAGTGCTAGAGGGTGGGCGGGAGGCCTCTCGGCCCGCGTGGACGAGCAGTACTTC. Residues: CSARGWAGGLSARVDEQYF. The chain carries TRBV20-1 and TRBJ2-7; TRBD2 aligns across 8 bases. V trimming: 1 base; J trimming: 5 bases; junction bases outside the gene matches: 22. CDR3 size: 19 residues. Germline V CDR1 and CDR2: DFQATT, SNEGSKA (reference sequence).

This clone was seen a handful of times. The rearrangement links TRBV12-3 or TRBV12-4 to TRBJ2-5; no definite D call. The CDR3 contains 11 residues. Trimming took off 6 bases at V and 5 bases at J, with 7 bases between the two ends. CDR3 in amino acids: CASSPGETQYF. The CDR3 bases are TGTGCCAGCAGCCCCGGGGAGACCCAGTACTTC.

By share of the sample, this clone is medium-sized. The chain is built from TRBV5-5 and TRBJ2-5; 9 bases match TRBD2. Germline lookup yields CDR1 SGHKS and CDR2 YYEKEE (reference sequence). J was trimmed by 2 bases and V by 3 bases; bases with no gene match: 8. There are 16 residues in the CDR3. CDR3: CASSSLLTSGQETQYF. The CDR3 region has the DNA TGTGCCAGCAGCTCCCTCCTGACTAGCGGACAAGAGACCCAGTACTTC.

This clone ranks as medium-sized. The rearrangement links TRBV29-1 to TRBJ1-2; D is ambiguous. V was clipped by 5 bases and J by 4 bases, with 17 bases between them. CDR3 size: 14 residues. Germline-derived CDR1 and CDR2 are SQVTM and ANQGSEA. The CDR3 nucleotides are TGCAGCGTTCAGGCCGCTGGACGTACCTATGGCTACACCTTC. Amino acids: CSVQAAGRTYGYTF. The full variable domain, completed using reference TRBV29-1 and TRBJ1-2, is SAVISQKPSRDICQRGTSLTIQCQVDSQVTMMFWYRQQPGQSLTLIATANQGSEATYESGFVIDKFPISRPNLTFSTLTVSNMSPEDSSIYLCSVQAAGRTYGYTFGSGTRLTVV.

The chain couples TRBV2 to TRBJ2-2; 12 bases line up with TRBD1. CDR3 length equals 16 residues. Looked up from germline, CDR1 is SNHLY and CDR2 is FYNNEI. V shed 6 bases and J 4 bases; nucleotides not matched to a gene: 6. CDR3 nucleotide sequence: TGTGCCAGCAGGAGGGACAGGGGGCCGGGCACCGGGGAGCTGTTTTTT. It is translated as CASRRDRGPGTGELFF.

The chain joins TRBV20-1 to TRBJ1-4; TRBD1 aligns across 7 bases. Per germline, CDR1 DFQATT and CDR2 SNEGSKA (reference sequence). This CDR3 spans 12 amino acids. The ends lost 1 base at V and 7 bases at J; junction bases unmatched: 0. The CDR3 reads CSARGQGEKLFF. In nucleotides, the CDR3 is TGCAGTGCTAGAGGACAGGGTGAAAAACTGTTTTTT.

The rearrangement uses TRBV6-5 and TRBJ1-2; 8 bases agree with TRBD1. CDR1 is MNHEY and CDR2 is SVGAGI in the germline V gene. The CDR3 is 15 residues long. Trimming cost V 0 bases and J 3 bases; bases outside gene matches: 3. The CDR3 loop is CASSYSWTGHYGYTF. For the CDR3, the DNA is TGTGCCAGCAGTTACTCATGGACAGGGCACTATGGCTACACCTTC.

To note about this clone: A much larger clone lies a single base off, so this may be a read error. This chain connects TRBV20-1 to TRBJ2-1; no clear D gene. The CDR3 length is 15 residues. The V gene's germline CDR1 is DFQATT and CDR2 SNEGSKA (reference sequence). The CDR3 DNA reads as TGCGGTGCGCGACTGGCGAGTCATGGGAACAATGAGCAGTTCTTC. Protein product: CGARLASHGNNEQFF.

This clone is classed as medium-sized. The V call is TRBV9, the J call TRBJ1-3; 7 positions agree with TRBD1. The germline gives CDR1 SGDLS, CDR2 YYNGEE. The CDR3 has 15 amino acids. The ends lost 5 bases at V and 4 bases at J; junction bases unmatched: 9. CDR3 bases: TGTGCCAGCAGTCCTTCGGCAGGGGGAGGAAACACCATATATTTT. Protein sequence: CASSPSAGGGNTIYF.

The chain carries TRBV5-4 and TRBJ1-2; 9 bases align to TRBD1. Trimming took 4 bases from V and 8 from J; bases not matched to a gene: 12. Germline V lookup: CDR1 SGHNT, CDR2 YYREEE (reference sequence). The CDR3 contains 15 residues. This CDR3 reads CASSQNRGLLEGYTF. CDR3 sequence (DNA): TGTGCCAGCAGCCAGAACAGGGGGCTTCTAGAAGGCTACACCTTC.

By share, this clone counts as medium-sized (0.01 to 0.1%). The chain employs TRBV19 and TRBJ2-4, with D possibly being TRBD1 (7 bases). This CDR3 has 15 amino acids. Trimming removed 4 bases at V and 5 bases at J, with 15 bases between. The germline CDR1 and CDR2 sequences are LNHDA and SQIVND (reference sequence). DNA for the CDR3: TGTGCCAGTAGTACCTTCCAGGGGGGAGAAAACATTCAGTACTTC. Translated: CASSTFQGGENIQYF.

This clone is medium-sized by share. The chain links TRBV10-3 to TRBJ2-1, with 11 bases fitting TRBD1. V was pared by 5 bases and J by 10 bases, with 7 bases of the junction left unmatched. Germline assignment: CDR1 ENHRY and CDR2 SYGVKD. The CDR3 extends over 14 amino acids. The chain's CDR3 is CAISKDRGLGEQFF. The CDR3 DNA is TGTGCCATCAGTAAGGACAGGGGGCTGGGGGAGCAGTTCTTC.

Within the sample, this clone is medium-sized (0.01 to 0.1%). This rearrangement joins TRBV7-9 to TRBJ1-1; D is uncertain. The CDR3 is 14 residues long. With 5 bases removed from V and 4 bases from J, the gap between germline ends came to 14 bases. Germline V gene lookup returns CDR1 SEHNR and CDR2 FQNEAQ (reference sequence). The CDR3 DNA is TGTGCCAGCAGCCTTTTCCAGAGAGGCACTGAAGCTTTCTTT. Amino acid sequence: CASSLFQRGTEAFF.

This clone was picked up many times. Here the CDR3 reads CASSFGTGLSNEKLFF. For the CDR3, the DNA is TGTGCCAGCAGCTTTGGGACAGGGTTATCTAATGAAAAACTGTTTTTT. V gene TRBV5-6 combines with J gene TRBJ1-4; TRBD1 aligns across 9 bases. The CDR3 runs 16 residues. Looked up from germline, CDR1 is SGHDT and CDR2 is YYEEEE. The J segment lost 3 bases and the V segment lost 2 bases, leaving 5 bases of the junction unmatched. Full variable domain (outside the CDR3, taken from reference TRBV5-6 and TRBJ1-4): DAGVTQSPTHLIKTRGQQVTLRCSPKSGHDTVSWYQQALGQGPQFIFQYYEEEERQRGNFPDRFSGHQFPNYSSELNVNALLLGDSALYLCASSFGTGLSNEKLFFGSGTQLSVL.

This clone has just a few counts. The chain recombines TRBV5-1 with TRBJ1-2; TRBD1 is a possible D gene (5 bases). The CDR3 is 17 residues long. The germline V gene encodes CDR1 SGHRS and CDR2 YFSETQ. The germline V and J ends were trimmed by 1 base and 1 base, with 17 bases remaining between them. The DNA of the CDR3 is TGCGCCAGCAGCTTGATGGCGACGGGACGGAATAACTATGGCTACACCTTC. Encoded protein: CASSLMATGRNNYGYTF.

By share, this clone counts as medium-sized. CDR3 nucleotide sequence: TGTGCCAGCAGCTTGTCAGAACTTAGCAATCAGCCCCAGCATTTT. Translating gives CASSLSELSNQPQHF. The chain recombines TRBV5-6 with TRBJ1-5; D gene ambiguous. The CDR3 consists of 15 residues. Trimming left V 1 base short and J 0 bases short, with 8 bases between. Germline CDR1 is SGHDT and CDR2 is YYEEEE.

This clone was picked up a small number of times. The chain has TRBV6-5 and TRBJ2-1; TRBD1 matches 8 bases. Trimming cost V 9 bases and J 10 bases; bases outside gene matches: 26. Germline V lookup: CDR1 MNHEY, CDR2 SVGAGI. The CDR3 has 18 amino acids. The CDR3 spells CASSPRTGYEVLIREQFF. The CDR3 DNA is TGTGCCAGTTCCCCCCGGACAGGGTATGAGGTCCTAATAAGGGAGCAGTTCTTC.